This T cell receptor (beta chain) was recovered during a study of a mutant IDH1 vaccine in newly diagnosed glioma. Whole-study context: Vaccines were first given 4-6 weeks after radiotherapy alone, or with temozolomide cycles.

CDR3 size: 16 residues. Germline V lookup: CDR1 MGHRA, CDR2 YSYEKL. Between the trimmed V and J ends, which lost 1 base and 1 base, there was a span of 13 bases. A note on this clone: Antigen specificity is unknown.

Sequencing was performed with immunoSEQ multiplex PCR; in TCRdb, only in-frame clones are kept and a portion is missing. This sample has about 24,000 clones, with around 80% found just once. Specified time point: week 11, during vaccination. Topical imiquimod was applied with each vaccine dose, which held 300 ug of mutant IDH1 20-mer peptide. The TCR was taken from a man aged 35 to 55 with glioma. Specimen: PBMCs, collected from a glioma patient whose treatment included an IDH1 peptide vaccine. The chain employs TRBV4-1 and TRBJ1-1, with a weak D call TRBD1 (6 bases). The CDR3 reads CASSQGGARRNTEAFF. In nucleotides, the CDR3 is TGCGCCAGCAGCCAAGGGGGGGCCAGGAGGAACACTGAAGCTTTCTTT.